A single sample gave rise to the 13 T cell receptor beta chains below, sequenced in a study of T cells in Graves' hyperthyroidism and ophthalmopathy. Amplification of TCR beta CDR3 regions was performed using RNA transcripts as template. TCR CDR3 underwent first-round RT-PCR with the HTBI primer set. TCRdb itself ran the multiplex PCR reads through MiXCR, one entry per CDR3 protein. Among approximately 610,000 distinct CDR3 sequences listed, over 12% were seen once. Sequenced sample: blood. The receptors stem from a woman between 40 and 50 years old with Graves' ophthalmopathy.

The chain carries TRBV7-2 and TRBJ1-2; perhaps TRBD1 as D (6 bases). Between the trimmed V and J ends, which lost 5 bases and 1 base, there was a span of 14 bases. Germline V lookup: CDR1 SGHTA, CDR2 FQGNSA. This CDR3 comprises 15 residues. In nucleotides, the CDR3 is TGTGCCAGCAGCCCCAGGGGCAGCTATAACTATGGCTACACCTTC. Amino acids: CASSPRGSYNYGYTF. Drawing the rest from reference TRBV7-2 and TRBJ1-2, the complete variable domain is GAGVSQSPSNKVTEKGKDVELRCDPISGHTALYWYRQSLGQGLEFLIYFQGNSAPDKSGLPSDRFSAERTGGSVSTLTIQRTQQEDSAVYLCASSPRGSYNYGYTFGSGTRLTVV.

This clonotype was counted at least ten times. The junction and the germline gene differ at one end; a read error may be behind it. The J gene is TRBJ1-1, the V gene TRBV12-3 or TRBV12-4, with unresolved D. The CDR3 has 15 residues. The CDR3, as DNA: TGTGCCGGCAGAGTTCGGGAGGGTAAGAACACTGAAGCTTTCTTT. Residues: CAGRVREGKNTEAFF.

This clonotype was seen ten or more times. DNA for the CDR3: TGTGCCAGCAGTACAAGCCTTGTCGCTGAAGCTTTCTTT. Translated, it gives CASSTSLVAEAFF. The chain links TRBV28 to TRBJ1-1; D remains unclear. V lost 5 bases and J 6 bases, leaving 13 bases between the germline ends. The CDR3 is 13 residues long. Germline V CDR1 and CDR2: MDHEN, SYDVKM.

This clonotype was found many times. This chain uses TRBV6-1 with TRBJ1-6; 9 bases agree with TRBD1. Per germline, CDR1 MNHNS and CDR2 SASEGT. V dropped 5 bases and J dropped 9; count of bases not matched to a gene: 8. This CDR3 region has 15 residues. The CDR3 region has the DNA TGTGCCAGCAGTCGCTGGACAGGGGAGAGTTCACCCCTCCACTTT. It specifies CASSRWTGESSPLHF.

Ten or more counts support this clonotype. This chain joins TRBV20-1 and TRBJ2-5; perhaps TRBD1 as D (5 bases). There are 16 residues in the CDR3. CDR1 and CDR2 from the germline V gene are DFQATT and SNEGSKA (reference sequence). The V and J ends lost 0 bases and 3 bases respectively, with 17 bases between them. DNA for the CDR3: TGCAGTGCTAGAGATCTAGGGGCCTCGAGTGAAGAGACCCAGTACTTC. This translates into CSARDLGASSEETQYF.

This clonotype has only a few counts. V usage is TRBV12-3 or TRBV12-4 and J usage is TRBJ2-7; 11 bases fit TRBD2. This CDR3 is 14 amino acids long. Trimming cost V 6 bases and J 10 bases; bases outside gene matches: 11. CDR3 DNA sequence: TGTGCCAGCAGGGGACTAGCGGACGGCGGCCTTCAGTACTTC. Amino acid sequence: CASRGLADGGLQYF.

This clonotype has only a few counts. The genes are TRBV20-1 and TRBJ2-3; TRBD2 might be the D (5 bases). Trimming took 1 base from V and 2 from J, leaving 10 bases between them. The germline CDR1 and CDR2 sequences are DFQATT and SNEGSKA (reference sequence). The CDR3 loop spans 14 amino acids. CDR3 coding DNA: TGCAGTGCTAGAGCCCTGACTAACACAGATACGCAGTATTTT. Protein sequence: CSARALTNTDTQYF.

With respect to this clonotype: A much larger clone differs from this one at a single base, so this may be a read error. J is TRBJ2-1 and V is TRBV12-3 or TRBV12-4; 7 bases are a match to TRBD2. The DNA end favors TRBJ2-7, so the J call may be wrong. The CDR3 has 17 residues. CDR3 DNA: TGTGCCAGCAGCCCCAGGTGGGAGGGCCGGTCCTACAATGAGCAGTACTTC. Its protein product is CASSPRWEGRSYNEQYF.

This clonotype occurred many times. This chain links TRBV11-1 with TRBJ2-7; the D gene is possibly TRBD2 (5 bases). The germline V and J ends were trimmed by 1 base and 7 bases, with 14 bases remaining between them. The CDR3 is made up of 14 amino acids. Germline CDR1 and CDR2: SGHAT and FQDESV (reference sequence). CDR3 region: CASSLVISGNEQYF. The DNA for the CDR3 is TGTGCCAGCAGCTTAGTTATCTCCGGGAATGAGCAGTACTTC. Variable domain in full (rest from reference TRBV11-1 and TRBJ2-7): EAEVAQSPRYKITEKSQAVAFWCDPISGHATLYWYRQILGQGPELLVQFQDESVVDDSQLPKDRFSAERLKGVDSTLKIQPAELGDSAMYLCASSLVISGNEQYFGPGTRLTVT.

There are many counts of this clonotype. J is TRBJ2-7 and V is TRBV20-1; no definite D call. The ends were cut back, 2 bases at V and 2 bases at J, with 10 bases in the middle. The CDR3 has 13 amino acids. Looked up from germline, CDR1 is DFQATT and CDR2 is SNEGSKA (reference sequence). Written as DNA, the CDR3 is TGCAGTGCTAGAATGGCAGGAACCTACGAGCAGTACTTC. Its protein product is CSARMAGTYEQYF.

This clonotype occurred many times. CDR3 residues: CASSEDLGRQETQYF. The DNA for the CDR3 is TGTGCCAGCAGTGAAGATTTAGGTCGGCAAGAGACCCAGTACTTC. This chain uses TRBV2 with TRBJ2-5; D not certain. V was trimmed by 1 base and J by 2 bases, leaving 11 bases between them. CDR3 length: 15 residues. Germline assignment: CDR1 SNHLY and CDR2 FYNNEI.

The chain employs TRBV7-2 and TRBJ2-7; 7 bases are a match to TRBD2. The CDR3 runs 15 residues. V gave up 1 base and J gave up 3 bases; unmatched junction bases: 6. CDR1 SGHTA and CDR2 FQGNSA come from the germline V gene. CDR3 bases: TGTGCCAGCAGCTTAGTTGTGGGAGGGGTCTACGAGCAGTACTTC. This gives the protein CASSLVVGGVYEQYF.

This clonotype was recorded many times. The V call is TRBV12-3 or TRBV12-4, the J call TRBJ1-3, with D unresolved. This CDR3 spans 14 amino acids. The germline V and J ends were trimmed by 3 bases and 3 bases, with 9 bases remaining between them. This CDR3 is CASSFPDDGNTIYF. The CDR3 region has the DNA TGTGCCAGCAGTTTCCCCGACGATGGAAACACCATATATTTT.